In its sample, the clone carrying this T cell receptor beta chain ranks as medium-sized. The data were obtained in a study of sequential checkpoint blockade in melanoma. The sample's treatment: randomized to nivolumab then ipilimumab (arm A) or the reverse (arm B). None of the patients previously received DNA-damaging chemotherapy. From thawed PBMCs, live CD3+CD8+ cells negative for CD19 and CD56 were sorted. Assay: immunoSEQ multiplex PCR; the TCRdb copy retains only in-frame clones and omits some. The data hold roughly 28,000 clones, with roughly 80% observed a single time. The V gene lost 2 bases and the J gene lost 4 bases, with 11 bases spanning the gap. The CDR3 spans 14 residues. Per the germline V gene, CDR1 is MNHEY and CDR2 is SMNVEV (reference sequence).

This clonotype was sampled from a human donor with melanoma. The sample was CD8+ T cells sorted from blood (inferred from file names), taken from a patient given nivolumab and ipilimumab in sequence. V is TRBV27 and J is TRBJ1-1; perhaps TRBD1 as D (5 bases). CDR3 nucleotide sequence: TGTGCCAGCAGTTTAAGCAGGGTGATCACTGAAGCTTTCTTT. Translation gives CASSLSRVITEAFF.